The rows below give T cell receptor beta chains drawn from one sample of a study of shared clonotypes between healthy human individuals. Profiled with immunoSEQ multiplex PCR; TCRdb holds only in-frame clones, not every one. Of hundreds of thousands of clones in the sample, approximately 79% were seen once. Sequencing was performed on memory CD4+ T cells sorted from blood. All receptors come from a woman aged 25 to 39 in good health. The CDR3 runs from the conserved cysteine through the conserved F or W. The D gene is left open where the match is weak. The size field is filled for only some rows; it gives once, few, many or a size class.

cdr3_aa	cdr3_nt	j_call	d_call	v_call	clone_size
CASSGNSLVQGAQYF	TGTGCCAGCAGCGGCAACTCACTAGTCCAAGGGGCCCAGTACTTC	TRBJ2-5	.	TRBV7-2	.
CASSKPGGFHEQYF	TGTGCCAGCAGCAAACCGGGGGGATTCCACGAGCAGTACTTC	TRBJ2-7	TRBD2	TRBV6-5	.
CTSSLLPPGLAGKVTDTQYF	TGTACCAGCAGTTTGTTACCCCCGGGACTAGCGGGGAAGGTCACAGATACGCAGTATTTT	TRBJ2-3	TRBD2	TRBV27	.
CASSVTSGRAIGTQYF	TGTGCCAGCAGTGTTACTAGCGGGAGGGCCATTGGGACCCAGTACTTC	TRBJ2-5	TRBD2	TRBV2	.
CASSYDAGAVATQYF	TGTGCCAGCAGCTATGATGCGGGCGCGGTGGCGACGCAGTATTTT	TRBJ2-3	.	TRBV5-4	.
CASRTGQGSRNTQYF	TGTGCCAGCAGAACGGGACAGGGGAGTCGGAATACGCAGTATTTT	TRBJ2-3	TRBD1	TRBV27	.
CASSQVGVGRGMFF	TGCGCCAGCAGCCAAGTTGGGGTCGGGAGGGGCATGTTCTTC	TRBJ2-1	TRBD2	TRBV4-1	.
CAWRLAGAETQYF	TGTGCCTGGAGACTAGCGGGAGCTGAGACCCAGTACTTC	TRBJ2-5	TRBD2	TRBV30	once
CASITERGNTIYF	TGTGCCAGCATCACAGAAAGAGGAAACACCATATATTTT	TRBJ1-3	.	TRBV28	.
CASSESGLAGVLQFF	TGTGCCAGCAGTGAAAGCGGGCTAGCGGGAGTTTTGCAGTTCTTC	TRBJ2-1	TRBD2	TRBV6-1	.
CASSGLARHTDTQYF	TGTGCCAGCAGTGGACTAGCGCGCCACACAGATACGCAGTATTTT	TRBJ2-3	TRBD2	TRBV2	few
CASSLTGWSGELFF	TGCGCCAGCAGCTTAACAGGGTGGTCCGGGGAGCTGTTTTTT	TRBJ2-2	.	TRBV5-1	.
CASSRSPGTGTYGYTF	TGTGCCAGTAGTCGTTCCCCCGGGACAGGAACCTATGGCTACACCTTC	TRBJ1-2	TRBD1	TRBV19	.